This T cell receptor beta chain is drawn from a study of CD8 T cells in Susac syndrome (dated by TCRdb to about 2019). The study in broad terms: Repertoire sequencing was used to test whether CD8+ T cell activation and differentiation in Susac syndrome was antigen driven. Clonality of the CD8+ T cell repertoire was compared between more than 10 healthy donors, roughly 14 Susac syndrome patients and 15 multiple sclerosis patients. What the study reported, not specific to this receptor: The study acknowledged that relatively few individuals were included in the TCR sequencing and HLA analysis.

V is cut by 4 bases and J by 3 bases, and the space between the germline ends is 31 bases. Spanning cysteine to phenylalanine, the CDR3 consists of 20 amino acids. Only the CDR3 part of the read is kept: 60 bases, read in frame from the first base. The germline V gene supplies CDR1 LGHNA and CDR2 YSLEER. As to this clonotype: No cognate antigen has been identified for it. It has no much larger one-base neighbor in the sample; base qualities were not kept.

RNA was extracted using the RNeasy kit, and 0.5 to 1 microgram was reverse transcribed with random hexamers. The immunoSEQ multiplex PCR assay, which covers 54 Vbeta and 13 Jbeta segments, was used to amplify TCR beta CDR3 regions. Bias from PCR amplification was corrected by using a synthetic template baseline for primer optimization and for computational correction. Concerning the study's data processing: Reads were annotated to V, D and J genes according to IMGT and were analyzed with immunoSEQ Analyzer, with only productive sequences retained. To calculate clonality, Shannon entropy was normalized by log2 of the number of productive unique sequences and then subtracted from one. For each patient and control, public and private clones were evaluated among the 100 most prevalent clones. Clones were defined as Susac-specific if absent from the healthy and MS cohorts, from over a thousand published viral clones and from other ImmuneACCESS disease sequences. TCRdb cleaned the public reads at Q25 with fastp, built clones with MiXCR and kept in-frame beta chains. Rows are unified per CDR3 protein, each entry keeping the most common DNA and genes. TCRdb's processing, not the authors' own work, is the source of the V and J calls. Across this sample there are 330,000 or so distinct CDR3 sequences, with approximately 85% seen only once. Roughly 0.21% of the sample is taken by the ten largest.

High-throughput TCR beta sequencing profiled peripheral blood CD8+ and CD4+ T cells from healthy donors, Susac syndrome patients and multiple sclerosis patients. Multiple sclerosis controls were treatment-naive patients with stable or active relapsing-remitting disease fulfilling revised McDonald criteria. Bulk CD8+ and CD4+ T cells were purified by magnetic negative isolation, whereas CD8+ TEMRA cells were enriched by FACS. Blood was drawn into EDTA tubes, processed within 24 hours, and PBMCs were isolated by density gradient centrifugation. PBMCs destined for TCR sequencing were cryopreserved in liquid nitrogen and later thawed in a 37 °C water bath. The sorted or isolated CD4+, CD8+ and CD8+ TEMRA cells reached a purity of at least 90%.

Specimen: CD8+ T cells from PBMCs. This sequence uses TRBV4-3 and TRBJ2-7; confidence is insufficient to name the D gene. The clonotype was recovered from a human donor with multiple sclerosis. DNA sequence: TGCGCCAGCAGCCCCCTCTCCGCCCGCCTCCAGAGTTTGGTCTACTACGAGCAGTACTTC. Protein translation: CASSPLSARLQSLVYYEQYF.